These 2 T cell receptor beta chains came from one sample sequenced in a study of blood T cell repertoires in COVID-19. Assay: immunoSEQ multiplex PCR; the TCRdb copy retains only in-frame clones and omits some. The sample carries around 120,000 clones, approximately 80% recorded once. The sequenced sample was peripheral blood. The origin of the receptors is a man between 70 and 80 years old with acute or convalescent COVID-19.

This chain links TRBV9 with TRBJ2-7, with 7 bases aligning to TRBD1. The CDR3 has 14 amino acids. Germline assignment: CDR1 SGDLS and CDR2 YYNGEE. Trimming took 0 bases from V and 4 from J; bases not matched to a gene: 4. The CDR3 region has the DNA TGTGCCAGCAGCGTAGATGGACAGGCGTACGAGCAGTACTTC. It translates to CASSVDGQAYEQYF.

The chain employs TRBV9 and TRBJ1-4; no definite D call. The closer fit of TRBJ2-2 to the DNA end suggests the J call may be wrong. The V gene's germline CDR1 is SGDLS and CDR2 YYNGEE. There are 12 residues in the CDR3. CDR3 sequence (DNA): TGTGCCAGCAGCGTAGAGGCAGGGGAGCTGTTTTTT. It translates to CASSVEAGELFF.